Reported below is one T cell receptor (beta chain). The data were obtained in a study of blood T cell repertoires in COVID-19. Per the authors' pipeline: Estimates of nucleated cell counts were drawn from the amplification of reference gene primers. TCRdb's table, derived via immunoSEQ multiplex PCR, lists solely in-frame clones and lacks some. The V and J calls and clone size come from that table; D and trimming were worked out from the DNA. The sample shows about 90,000 clones, about 90% of them seen only once. Trimming pared 0 bases from V and 7 bases from J, leaving 12 bases between. This CDR3 contains 14 residues. Germline CDR1 is MGHRA and CDR2 is YSYEKL.

The sequence was collected from a man in his fifties or sixties with COVID-19, enrolled during active disease. The sequenced sample consisted of peripheral blood. V usage is TRBV4-1 and J usage is TRBJ1-1; tentatively, D is TRBD1 (5 bases). The CDR3 DNA reads as TGCGCCAGCAGCCAAGAACAGGCCCCGGGTGAAGCTTTCTTT. Protein product: CASSQEQAPGEAFF.